Given below is one T cell receptor (beta chain) in context. The germline gives CDR1 ENHRY, CDR2 SYGVKD. V was shortened by 2 bases and J by 4 bases, with 13 bases between the two germline ends. This CDR3 has 15 amino acids. This entry comes from a study of blood T cell repertoires in COVID-19. Turning to the study itself: PBMCs, B-cell-depleted T cells, or T cells provided the cDNA or gDNA that made up the material.

Methods used by the authors: Amplified reference gene primers provided the basis for estimating nucleated cell counts. The method was immunoSEQ multiplex PCR; TCRdb's version includes in-frame clones alone and lacks a portion of them. V, J and clone size reflect that table, while D and trimming were determined from the DNA. The sample has 250,000 to 300,000 clones, roughly 88% seen once. This chain joins TRBV10-3 and TRBJ2-3; D is possibly TRBD1 (7 bases). The TCR was taken from a woman aged 25 to 39 who had recovered from COVID-19. Sequencing was done on a sample of peripheral blood. CDR3 in amino acids: CAISEDARGADTQYF. CDR3 DNA: TGTGCCATCAGTGAGGACGCCAGGGGGGCAGATACGCAGTATTTT.